These 29 T cell receptor beta chains were all obtained from the same sample, sequenced in a study of graft-versus-host responses after intestinal transplantation listed by TCRdb under 2021. Antigens of these TCRs are unknown. The library came from the immunoSEQ multiplex PCR assay. The clones in this table, taken by TCRdb from immuneACCESS, are in-frame only. Not every clone is retained; where verified, under half of the shortfall comes from an unresolved V gene, and the cause of the rest is unknown. Recorded for this sample are about 39,000 clones; 93% of them occurred a single time. The biggest ten clones account for 21% of the sample. The time point label of this sample denotes: cells obtained before transplantation from donor or recipient. Sample: unstimulated CD8+ T cells sorted from spleen or lymph node cells, taken before transplant. The receptors here all came from a human donor who was the organ donor for an intestinal transplant.

This clone was seen a handful of times. This chain links TRBV6-5 with TRBJ1-1, with a weak D call TRBD1 (5 bases). The CDR3 spans 14 residues. V lost 2 bases, J lost 3 bases, and 10 bases lay in between. CDR1 MNHEY and CDR2 SVGAGI come from the germline V gene. CDR3 residues: CASSYVGGDTEAFF. The CDR3 bases are TGTGCCAGCAGTTACGTGGGGGGGGACACTGAAGCTTTCTTT.

The chain uses TRBV19 and TRBJ2-5; 7 bases align to TRBD2. Germline assignment: CDR1 LNHDA and CDR2 SQIVND (reference sequence). Trimming removed 5 bases from V and 3 bases from J; junction bases left unmatched: 15. This CDR3 spans 17 amino acids. The CDR3 region is CASSVAPAGTEKETQYF. The CDR3, as DNA: TGTGCCAGTAGTGTAGCACCAGCGGGGACGGAAAAAGAGACCCAGTACTTC.

The rearrangement links TRBV10-3 to TRBJ2-5; D is uncertain. The V gene lost 5 bases and the J gene lost 5 bases, with 9 bases spanning the gap. The CDR3 runs to 12 residues. Germline V CDR1 and CDR2: ENHRY, SYGVKD. The CDR3 loop reads CAISTEWETQYF. The CDR3 DNA sequence: TGTGCCATCAGTACGGAGTGGGAGACCCAGTACTTC.

Here the CDR3 reads CASGTAYGYTF. DNA for the CDR3: TGCGCCAGCGGGACGGCCTATGGCTACACCTTC. J is TRBJ1-2 and V is TRBV5-1; TRBD1 is a possible D gene (5 bases). The length of the CDR3 is 11 residues. Germline V CDR1 and CDR2: SGHRS, YFSETQ. V was trimmed by 7 bases and J by 4 bases, leaving 8 bases between them.

V is TRBV4-1 and J is TRBJ1-6, with D tentatively TRBD1 (6 bases). Germline V gene sequence: CDR1 MGHRA, CDR2 YSYEKL. CDR3 length: 12 amino acids. V was pared by 6 bases and J by 9 bases, with 9 bases between. CDR3 region: CASRQTGSPLHF. CDR3 DNA sequence: TGCGCCAGCAGGCAGACAGGTTCACCCCTCCACTTT.

V and J are TRBV28 and TRBJ1-5; the match to TRBD1 covers 11 bases. Germline loops: CDR1 MDHEN, CDR2 SYDVKM. CDR3 length: 14 amino acids. With V trimmed by 4 bases and J by 9 bases, 5 bases remained unmatched. The CDR3 loop is CASSYGQGARPQHF. The CDR3, as DNA: TGTGCCAGCAGTTACGGACAGGGGGCACGGCCCCAGCATTTT.

The chain joins TRBV5-1 to TRBJ2-3; D gene unclear. Trimming took 1 base from V and 2 from J, leaving 11 bases between them. CDR1 and CDR2 from the germline V gene are SGHRS and YFSETQ. This CDR3 comprises 15 residues. The CDR3 region is CASSLWQPDTDTQYF. DNA of the CDR3: TGCGCCAGCAGCTTGTGGCAACCGGACACAGATACGCAGTATTTT.

The chain joins TRBV4-3 to TRBJ2-7, with TRBD1 matching 8 bases. The CDR3 covers 17 residues. CDR1 is LGHNA, CDR2 YSLEER, per germline. With 2 bases clipped from V and 2 bases from J, the junction kept 11 bases outside the gene matches. The chain's CDR3 is CASSQKSGAGGTYEQYF. CDR3 sequence (DNA): TGCGCCAGCAGCCAAAAGTCGGGGGCAGGGGGCACCTACGAGCAGTACTTC.

The J gene is TRBJ2-5, the V gene TRBV28, with 8 positions matching TRBD2. The CDR3 is made up of 16 amino acids. Losses at the gene ends were 5 bases for V and 5 bases for J; bases not matched to a gene: 13. The V gene's germline CDR1 is MDHEN and CDR2 SYDVKM. The CDR3 region is CASSERESQEWETQYF. CDR3 coding DNA: TGTGCCAGCAGTGAGCGGGAGTCCCAAGAGTGGGAGACCCAGTACTTC.

The chain is built from TRBV7-9 and TRBJ2-7; possible D gene TRBD2, 5 bases. This CDR3 contains 11 residues. Trimming cost V 5 bases and J 6 bases, with 8 bases left between them. Per the germline V gene, CDR1 is SEHNR and CDR2 is FQNEAQ (reference sequence). CDR3 sequence: CASSPGSEQYF. As DNA, the CDR3 is TGTGCCAGCAGCCCGGGGTCCGAGCAGTACTTC.

This rearrangement joins TRBV28 to TRBJ2-7, with 10 nucleotides matching TRBD2. Germline V gene data show CDR1 as MDHEN and CDR2 as SYDVKM. CDR3 length equals 16 residues. The trim removed 4 bases at V and 2 bases at J, leaving 8 bases unmatched. The CDR3 DNA reads TGTGCCAGCAGTTGGGGTAGCGGGAGGACAGCCTACGAGCAGTACTTC. Its protein is CASSWGSGRTAYEQYF.

The chain has TRBV6-5 and TRBJ2-3; perhaps TRBD1 as D (5 bases). CDR3 length equals 15 residues. The germline gives CDR1 MNHEY, CDR2 SVGAGI. The V end was cut by 2 bases, the J end by 1 base, with 10 bases between. CDR3 in DNA: TGTGCCAGCAGTTACAAGAAAGGGGGCACAGATACGCAGTATTTT. Translating it yields CASSYKKGGTDTQYF.

The chain employs TRBV28 and TRBJ2-3; D may be TRBD2 (6 bases). Germline V gene data show CDR1 as MDHEN and CDR2 as SYDVKM. Trimming stripped 2 bases from V and 2 bases from J, with 26 bases between. This CDR3 contains 20 residues. This CDR3 is CASSLPPGGGWKASTDTQYF. CDR3 DNA sequence: TGTGCCAGCAGTTTACCTCCCGGGGGAGGATGGAAGGCTTCCACAGATACGCAGTATTTT.

The chain joins TRBV27 to TRBJ2-4, with D perhaps TRBD2 (6 bases). CDR1 and CDR2 from the germline V gene are MNHEY and SMNVEV (reference sequence). V lost 3 bases and J lost 2, with 11 bases in between. The CDR3 spans 15 residues. In DNA form, the CDR3 reads TGTGCCAGCAGTTTCCTCGGGGGTTCCAAAAACATTCAGTACTTC. Its protein product is CASSFLGGSKNIQYF.

The genes are TRBV7-9 and TRBJ2-2; D is unclear. CDR1 is SEHNR, CDR2 FQNEAQ, per germline (reference sequence). V was pared by 7 bases and J by 7 bases, with 13 bases between. The CDR3 runs 13 residues. The DNA for the CDR3 is TGTGCCAGCATGACGGACGAAAACGGGGAGCTGTTTTTT. It translates to CASMTDENGELFF. The variable domain in full, with the rest retrieved from reference TRBV7-9 and TRBJ2-2, is DTGVSQNPRHKITKRGQNVTFRCDPISEHNRLYWYRQTLGQGPEFLTYFQNEAQLEKSRLLSDRFSAERPKGSFSTLEIQRTEQGDSAMYLCASMTDENGELFFGEGSRLTVL.

This chain links TRBV9 with TRBJ2-2; 8 bases match TRBD2. CDR1 SGDLS and CDR2 YYNGEE come from the germline V gene. Trimming at V came to 1 base and at J to 5 bases, leaving 4 bases not matched to a gene. The CDR3 sequence is 15 residues long. The CDR3 DNA reads as TGTGCCAGCAGCGTAAGCAGCGGGAGAACCGGGGAGCTGTTTTTT. Protein product: CASSVSSGRTGELFF.

The rearrangement joins TRBV15 to TRBJ2-1; D perhaps matches TRBD2 (5 bases). This CDR3 has 15 amino acids. V was trimmed by 0 bases and J by 6 bases, leaving 12 bases between them. The germline V gene encodes CDR1 LNHNV and CDR2 YYDKDF (reference sequence). The CDR3 DNA is TGTGCCACCAGCAGAGATTTTGCGCGGGCCAATGAGCAGTTCTTC. Encoded protein: CATSRDFARANEQFF.

The chain couples TRBV28 to TRBJ2-3; 14 positions match TRBD2. CDR3 length equals 17 residues. V shed 4 bases, J shed 6 bases, and the junction held 9 bases outside the gene matches. Germline assignment: CDR1 MDHEN and CDR2 SYDVKM. The CDR3: CASSSRLAGGPWDTQYF. CDR3 sequence (DNA): TGTGCCAGCAGTTCCCGACTAGCGGGAGGGCCATGGGATACGCAGTATTTT.

The genes are TRBV12-5 and TRBJ1-2, with TRBD1 matching 8 bases. The CDR3 contains 15 residues. The germline gives CDR1 LGHNT, CDR2 FRNRAP. The V gene end was trimmed by 1 base and the J gene end by 4 bases; junction bases not matched to a gene: 5. This CDR3 is CASGLAGQAFYGYTF. CDR3 DNA: TGTGCTAGTGGTTTGGCGGGACAGGCCTTCTATGGCTACACCTTC.

The chain couples TRBV4-1 to TRBJ2-1; 7 bases match TRBD2. Germline V gene data show CDR1 as MGHRA and CDR2 as YSYEKL. The J segment lost 5 bases and the V segment lost 0 bases, leaving 7 bases of the junction unmatched. This CDR3 comprises 16 residues. The CDR3 coding sequence is TGCGCCAGCAGCCAAGACGACGGACTAGGCCACAATGAGCAGTTCTTC. Translated: CASSQDDGLGHNEQFF.

The chain joins TRBV5-8 to TRBJ2-7; no clear D. The CDR3 covers 14 residues. V lost 4 bases and J 1 base, leaving 12 bases between the germline ends. Per the germline V gene, CDR1 is SGHTS and CDR2 is YDEGEE. DNA of the CDR3: TGTGCCAGCAGCATTGGACCCGGTTCCTACGAGCAGTACTTC. It codes for CASSIGPGSYEQYF.

This clone was counted only a few times. This rearrangement joins TRBV13 to TRBJ2-1; the D gene is possibly TRBD2 (5 bases). This CDR3 is built from 15 residues. In germline, CDR1 is PRHDT, CDR2 FYEKMQ (reference sequence). Trimming left V 1 base short and J 8 bases short, with 15 bases between. For the CDR3, the DNA is TGTGCCAGCAGCTTAGCGGGGAGCGGTTTGGATGAGCAGTTCTTC. Amino acids: CASSLAGSGLDEQFF.

J is TRBJ2-1 and V is TRBV7-6; TRBD2 matches 8 bases. The length of the CDR3 is 18 residues. The germline gives CDR1 SGHVS, CDR2 FNYEAQ. J lost 2 bases, V lost 1 base, and 10 bases had no gene match. CDR3 amino acids: CASSLVGSVSGTYNEQFF. The DNA of the CDR3 is TGTGCCAGCAGCTTAGTCGGGTCGGTTAGCGGGACCTACAATGAGCAGTTCTTC. The whole variable domain, remainder taken from reference TRBV7-6 and TRBJ2-1, is GAGVSQSPRYKVTKRGQDVALRCDPISGHVSLYWYRQALGQGPEFLTYFNYEAQQDKSGLPNDRFSAERPEGSISTLTIQRTEQRDSAMYRCASSLVGSVSGTYNEQFFGPGTRLTVL.

The J gene is TRBJ2-5, the V gene TRBV7-2; 14 bases are shared with TRBD2. The CDR3 has 17 residues. Germline CDR1 is SGHTA and CDR2 is FQGNSA. With V trimmed by 1 base and J by 4 bases, 5 bases remained unmatched. CDR3: CASSLVSGLAGAETQYF. For the CDR3, the DNA is TGTGCCAGCAGCTTAGTGTCGGGACTAGCGGGGGCAGAGACCCAGTACTTC.

This chain connects TRBV11-3 to TRBJ2-5; 7 bases map to TRBD1. V gave up 2 bases and J gave up 2 bases; unmatched junction bases: 5. Germline CDR1 and CDR2: SGHNT and YENEEA. This CDR3 contains 15 residues. The DNA for the CDR3 is TGTGCCAGCAGCTTACGGGACAGTCCGCAAGAGACCCAGTACTTC. It translates to CASSLRDSPQETQYF.

The chain employs TRBV4-2 and TRBJ2-2; 9 bases are shared with TRBD2. CDR3 length equals 15 residues. The J segment lost 4 bases and the V segment lost 0 bases, leaving 0 bases of the junction unmatched. Germline CDR1 is LGHNA and CDR2 is YNFKEQ. CDR3 sequence (DNA): TGTGCCAGCAGCCAAGATAGCGGGAGCACCGGGGAGCTGTTTTTT. The encoded protein is CASSQDSGSTGELFF.

The chain uses TRBV11-2 and TRBJ2-1; D gene uncertain. CDR1 and CDR2 from the germline V gene are SGHAT and FQNNGV. The CDR3 has 17 residues. Trimming took off 1 base at V and 6 bases at J, with 19 bases between the two ends. The CDR3 is CASSLAPRPFFVNEQFF. The CDR3 nucleotides are TGTGCCAGCAGCTTAGCCCCCAGGCCTTTTTTTGTCAATGAGCAGTTCTTC.

This clone has just one count. The rearrangement joins TRBV28 to TRBJ2-1, with 10 bases that match TRBD2. The CDR3 contains 18 residues. CDR1 and CDR2 from the germline V gene are MDHEN and SYDVKM. J was trimmed by 0 bases and V by 4 bases; bases with no gene match: 9. CDR3 protein: CASSWAGLAASSYNEQFF. In DNA form, the CDR3 reads TGTGCCAGCAGTTGGGCCGGACTAGCGGCCAGCTCCTACAATGAGCAGTTCTTC.

The genes are TRBV4-1 and TRBJ2-7; D gene uncertain. The CDR3 runs to 14 residues. V was cut by 3 bases and J by 5 bases, with 14 bases left in between. The germline gives CDR1 MGHRA, CDR2 YSYEKL. The CDR3 DNA follows: TGCGCCAGCAGCCATGACGGGCCGAGGAACGAGCAGTACTTC. Its protein is CASSHDGPRNEQYF.